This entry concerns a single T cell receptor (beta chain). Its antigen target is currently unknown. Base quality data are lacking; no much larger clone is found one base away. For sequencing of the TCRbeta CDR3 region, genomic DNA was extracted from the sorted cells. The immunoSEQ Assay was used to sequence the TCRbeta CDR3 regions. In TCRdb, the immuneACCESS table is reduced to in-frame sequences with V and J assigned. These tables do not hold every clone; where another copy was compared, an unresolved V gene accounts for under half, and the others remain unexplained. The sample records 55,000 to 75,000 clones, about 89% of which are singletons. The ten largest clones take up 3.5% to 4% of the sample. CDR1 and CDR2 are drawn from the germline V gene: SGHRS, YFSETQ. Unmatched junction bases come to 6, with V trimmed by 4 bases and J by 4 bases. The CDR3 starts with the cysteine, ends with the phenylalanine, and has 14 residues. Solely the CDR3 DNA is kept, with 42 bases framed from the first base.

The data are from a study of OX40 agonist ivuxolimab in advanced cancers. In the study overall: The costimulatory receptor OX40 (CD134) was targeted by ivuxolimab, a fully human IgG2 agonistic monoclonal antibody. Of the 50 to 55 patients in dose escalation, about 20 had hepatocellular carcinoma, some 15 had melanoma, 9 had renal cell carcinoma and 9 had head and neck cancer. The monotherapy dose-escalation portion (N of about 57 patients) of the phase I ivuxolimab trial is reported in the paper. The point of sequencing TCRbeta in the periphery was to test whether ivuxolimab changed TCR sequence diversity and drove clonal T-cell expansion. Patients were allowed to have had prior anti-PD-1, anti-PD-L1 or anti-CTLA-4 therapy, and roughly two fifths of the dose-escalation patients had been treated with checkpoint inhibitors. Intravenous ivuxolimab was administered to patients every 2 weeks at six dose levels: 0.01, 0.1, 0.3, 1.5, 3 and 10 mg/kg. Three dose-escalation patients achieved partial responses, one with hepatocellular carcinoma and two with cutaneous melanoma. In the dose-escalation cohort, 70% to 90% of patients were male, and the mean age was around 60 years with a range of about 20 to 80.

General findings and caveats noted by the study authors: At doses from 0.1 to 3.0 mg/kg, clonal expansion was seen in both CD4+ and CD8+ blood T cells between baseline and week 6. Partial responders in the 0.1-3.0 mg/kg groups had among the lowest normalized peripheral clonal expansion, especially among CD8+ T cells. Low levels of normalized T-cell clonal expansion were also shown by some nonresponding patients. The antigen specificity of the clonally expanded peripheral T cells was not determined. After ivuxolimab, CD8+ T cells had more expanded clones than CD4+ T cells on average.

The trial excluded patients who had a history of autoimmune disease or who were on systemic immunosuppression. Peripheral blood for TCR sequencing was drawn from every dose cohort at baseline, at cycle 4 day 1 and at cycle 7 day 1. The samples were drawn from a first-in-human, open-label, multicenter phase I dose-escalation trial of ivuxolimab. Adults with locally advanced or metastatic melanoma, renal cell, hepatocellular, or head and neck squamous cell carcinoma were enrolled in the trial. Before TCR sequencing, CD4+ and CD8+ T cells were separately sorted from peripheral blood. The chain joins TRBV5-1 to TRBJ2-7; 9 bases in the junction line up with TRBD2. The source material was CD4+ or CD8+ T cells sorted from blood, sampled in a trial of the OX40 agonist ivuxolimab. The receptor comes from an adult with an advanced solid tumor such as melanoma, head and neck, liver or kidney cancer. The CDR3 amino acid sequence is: CASSLGTSRYEQYF. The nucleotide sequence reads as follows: TGCGCCAGCAGCCTGGGGACTAGCCGGTACGAGCAGTACTTC.